Shown below are 19 T cell receptor beta chains from a single sample sequenced in a study of regulatory T cells in long-lasting Graves disease. CDR3-region Arm-PCR and iRepertoire HTBI primers produced the TCR beta libraries. TCRdb reprocessed the multiplex PCR reads with MiXCR, giving one entry per CDR3 protein. Among around 500,000 distinct CDR3 sequences, more than 10% were seen once, and the ten largest hold about 8.3%. The time point was: newly diagnosed GD, antithyroid drugs for less than 3 months. Construction of the TCR library relied on RNA isolated from PBMCs. These records were also assigned to another study, of T cells in Graves' hyperthyroidism and ophthalmopathy.

The material was peripheral blood mononuclear cells (PBMCs), obtained at new diagnosis, from a patient treated with antithyroid drugs. The source of these receptors is a woman aged 30 to 39 with Graves disease.

This clonotype appeared a few times. The V call is TRBV5-8, the J call TRBJ1-1; weak D call: TRBD1 (5 bases). The CDR3 loop spans 16 amino acids. CDR1 and CDR2 from the germline V gene are SGHTS and YDEGEE. The ends were cut back, 0 bases at V and 2 bases at J, with 14 bases in the middle. DNA for the CDR3: TGTGCCAGCAGCTTGGTAGCAGGGAAGAAAAACACTGAAGCTTTCTTT. Its protein is CASSLVAGKKNTEAFF.

This clonotype was counted ten times or more. The rearrangement uses TRBV7-2 and TRBJ2-7, with 9 positions matching TRBD2. Germline V gene lookup returns CDR1 SGHTA and CDR2 FQGNSA. The CDR3 is 16 amino acids. J gave up 3 bases and V 5 bases, and 11 bases lay outside the gene matches. In DNA form, the CDR3 reads TGTGCCAGCAGCCCACCCGGGACTAGCTCCTACTACGAGCAGTACTTC. This gives the protein CASSPPGTSSYYEQYF. Looking up the rest from reference TRBV7-2 and TRBJ2-7 gives the full variable domain: GAGVSQSPSNKVTEKGKDVELRCDPISGHTALYWYRQSLGQGLEFLIYFQGNSAPDKSGLPSDRFSAERTGGSVSTLTIQRTQQEDSAVYLCASSPPGTSSYYEQYFGPGTRLTVT.

In this sample, this clonotype turned up many times. This rearrangement joins TRBV28 to TRBJ1-2, with TRBD1 matching 7 bases. The V gene end was trimmed by 7 bases and the J gene end by 4 bases; junction bases not matched to a gene: 3. Germline V gene sequence: CDR1 MDHEN, CDR2 SYDVKM. The CDR3 totals 12 residues. The CDR3 DNA follows: TGTGCCAGCATCGGGACAGCCTATGGCTACACCTTC. It encodes CASIGTAYGYTF.

The J gene is TRBJ1-6, the V gene TRBV5-1; a weak D match, TRBD1 (5 bases). Per germline, CDR1 SGHRS and CDR2 YFSETQ. The CDR3 length is 14 residues. The V end was cut by 0 bases, the J end by 11 bases, with 12 bases between. DNA for the CDR3: TGCGCCAGCAGCTTGGATGGAGGGGTACCACCCCTCCACTTT. It encodes CASSLDGGVPPLHF.

This clonotype was seen more than once but under ten times. The V gene is TRBV13, the J gene TRBJ2-1, with TRBD1 matching over 7 bases. Trimming took 3 bases from V and 4 from J; bases not matched to a gene: 12. This CDR3 has 17 amino acids. Germline lookup yields CDR1 PRHDT and CDR2 FYEKMQ (reference sequence). The CDR3 reads CASSLKGAVLQYNEQFF. The DNA of the CDR3 is TGTGCCAGCAGCTTGAAGGGGGCAGTACTACAATACAATGAGCAGTTCTTC. The variable domain in full, with the rest retrieved from reference TRBV13 and TRBJ2-1, is AAGVIQSPRHLIKEKRETATLKCYPIPRHDTVYWYQQGPGQDPQFLISFYEKMQSDKGSIPDRFSAQQFSDYHSELNMSSLELGDSALYFCASSLKGAVLQYNEQFFGPGTRLTVL.

The sample holds many counts of this clonotype. The chain combines TRBV24-1 with TRBJ1-2, with a possible D match to TRBD1 (5 bases). This CDR3 has 13 residues. The V gene lost 4 bases and the J gene lost 3 bases, with 8 bases spanning the gap. Germline CDR1 and CDR2: KGHDR and SFDVKD. In DNA, the CDR3 is TGTGCCACCAGTGACCAGGGCCACTATGGCTACACCTTC. Its protein is CATSDQGHYGYTF.

This clonotype appeared many times. J is TRBJ2-1 and V is TRBV6-1; no firm D call. This CDR3 comprises 12 residues. V lost 7 bases and J lost 6, with 10 bases in between. CDR1 and CDR2 (germline): MNHNS, SASEGT. CDR3 in amino acids: CASKLRANEQFF. As DNA, the CDR3 is TGTGCCAGCAAATTACGGGCCAATGAGCAGTTCTTC.

There are many counts of this clonotype. The chain couples TRBV7-2 to TRBJ2-4, with D possibly matching TRBD1 (5 bases). The CDR3 length is 13 residues. Germline-derived CDR1 and CDR2 are SGHTA and FQGNSA. V lost 3 bases and J 7 bases, leaving 10 bases between the germline ends. Written as DNA, the CDR3 is TGTGCCAGCAGCTTGGCAGGGTTGAACATTCAGTACTTC. Encoded protein: CASSLAGLNIQYF.

V and J are TRBV6-1 and TRBJ2-2; 7 bases map to TRBD2. Trimming cost V 7 bases and J 4 bases; bases outside gene matches: 18. The germline V gene has CDR1 MNHNS and CDR2 SASEGT. The CDR3 has 18 residues. DNA of the CDR3: TGTGCCAGCACCATAGGGCGGGCGGGAGCGGCTGGCACCGGGGAGCTGTTTTTT. Its protein is CASTIGRAGAAGTGELFF.

This CDR3 is CASSFGGEGNEQFF. The DNA of the CDR3 is TGTGCCAGCAGTTTCGGCGGGGAAGGGAATGAGCAGTTCTTC. The chain uses TRBV27 and TRBJ2-1; a weak D match, TRBD2 (6 bases). This CDR3 has 14 residues. V gave up 3 bases and J gave up 7 bases, with 13 bases separating them. CDR1 and CDR2 (germline): MNHEY, SMNVEV (reference sequence).

The table lists this clonotype with many counts. The chain links TRBV11-1 to TRBJ1-4; no definite D call. The CDR3 extends over 15 amino acids. Germline V gene sequence: CDR1 SGHAT, CDR2 FQDESV (reference sequence). The V and J ends lost 4 bases and 5 bases respectively, with 14 bases between them. CDR3 bases: TGTGCCAGCAGCTCGTCCAGATACTTGAATGAAAAACTGTTTTTT. As protein: CASSSSRYLNEKLFF.

The J gene is TRBJ1-1, the V gene TRBV19; D uncertain. This CDR3 is 11 amino acids long. In germline, CDR1 is LNHDA, CDR2 SQIVND (reference sequence). V was pared by 7 bases and J by 4 bases, with 7 bases between. CDR3 DNA: TGTGCCAGTAAAGCTAGCACTGAAGCTTTCTTT. Translated, it gives CASKASTEAFF.

This clonotype was counted at least ten times. J is TRBJ2-7 and V is TRBV27; 8 positions agree with TRBD2. The CDR3 extends over 15 amino acids. Germline trimming cut 5 bases from V and 0 bases from J; bases unmatched to any gene: 6. The germline V gene has CDR1 MNHEY and CDR2 SMNVEV (reference sequence). The CDR3 DNA sequence: TGTGCCAGCAGTCCCAGGAGCGGGAGCTCCTACGAGCAGTACTTC. Amino acid sequence: CASSPRSGSSYEQYF.

In this sample, this clonotype turned up many times. The rearrangement joins TRBV7-9 to TRBJ2-5, with D perhaps TRBD1 or TRBD2 (5 bases each). The CDR3 spans 13 residues. Trimming took off 4 bases at V and 5 bases at J, with 11 bases between the two ends. The germline CDR1 and CDR2 sequences are SEHNR and FQNEAQ (reference sequence). CDR3 bases: TGTGCCAGCAGCTCCTTCGAGGGGGAGACCCAGTACTTC. It codes for CASSSFEGETQYF. Based on the CDR3 plus reference TRBV7-9 and TRBJ2-5, the full variable domain is DTGVSQNPRHKITKRGQNVTFRCDPISEHNRLYWYRQTLGQGPEFLTYFQNEAQLEKSRLLSDRFSAERPKGSFSTLEIQRTEQGDSAMYLCASSSFEGETQYFGPGTRLLVL.

The sample holds a few counts of this clonotype. In nucleotides, the CDR3 is TGTGCCAGCAGACCGACTAGTAAAAACATTCAGTACTTC. As protein: CASRPTSKNIQYF. The V and J genes are TRBV11-2 and TRBJ2-4, with D possibly being TRBD2 (6 bases). With 6 bases removed from V and 4 bases from J, the gap between germline ends came to 10 bases. The germline V gene encodes CDR1 SGHAT and CDR2 FQNNGV. The CDR3 is 13 amino acids. Full variable domain (missing parts from reference TRBV11-2 and TRBJ2-4): EAGVAQSPRYKIIEKRQSVAFWCNPISGHATLYWYQQILGQGPKLLIQFQNNGVVDDSQLPKDRFSAERLKGVDSTLKIQPAKLEDSAVYLCASRPTSKNIQYFGAGTRLSVL.

There are many counts of this clonotype. The J gene is TRBJ2-7, the V gene TRBV19; the D gene is possibly TRBD2 (6 bases). The CDR3 runs to 14 residues. Germline V CDR1 and CDR2: LNHDA, SQIVND (reference sequence). The germline V and J ends were trimmed by 4 bases and 6 bases, with 16 bases remaining between them. The CDR3 coding sequence is TGTGCCAGTAGTACCTACAGGCACGGGGGCGAGCAGTACTTC. Its translation: CASSTYRHGGEQYF.

This clonotype was recorded many times. The rearrangement links TRBV20-1 to TRBJ2-1; TRBD2 agrees at 8 bases. CDR1 and CDR2 (germline): DFQATT, SNEGSKA (reference sequence). CDR3 length equals 12 residues. CDR3 bases: TGCAAAGGAGCGGGAGTGGAAAATGAGCAGTTCTTC. Translated: CKGAGVENEQFF.

The rearrangement links TRBV28 to TRBJ2-5; 8 bases are a match to TRBD2. In germline, CDR1 is MDHEN, CDR2 SYDVKM. The CDR3 is 14 amino acids. Trimming took 5 bases from V and 5 from J; bases not matched to a gene: 7. The chain's CDR3 is CASSVSGSWETQYF. CDR3 nucleotide sequence: TGTGCCAGCAGTGTAAGCGGGAGCTGGGAGACCCAGTACTTC.

This clonotype was seen ten or more times. The chain recombines TRBV20-1 with TRBJ2-1; TRBD2 aligns across 8 bases. There are 14 residues in the CDR3. J lost 4 bases, V lost 6 bases, and 8 bases had no gene match. Germline loops: CDR1 DFQATT, CDR2 SNEGSKA (reference sequence). CDR3 sequence (DNA): TGCAGTGCCCTCACTAGCGGATCTTACAATGAGCAGTTCTTC. Amino acid sequence: CSALTSGSYNEQFF.